This passage covers 14 T cell receptor beta chains from one sample sequenced in a study of cytomegalovirus exposure and HLA in healthy donors. The PCR had 60 Vbeta and 13 Jbeta primers. The protocol was immunoSEQ multiplex PCR, while the TCRdb copy is restricted to in-frame clones and leaves out a portion. The sample holds some 90,000 clones; just over 75% are singletons and the top ten take about 0.53%. The sample comprised PBMCs. These receptors originate from a man aged 30 to 45 in good health and CMV-seronegative.

This clone was counted only a few times. The chain is built from TRBV9 and TRBJ2-2, with a possible D match to TRBD1 (5 bases). This CDR3 is 15 amino acids long. Germline-derived CDR1 and CDR2 are SGDLS and YYNGEE. V was pared by 1 base and J by 5 bases, with 12 bases between. CDR3 residues: CASSVRQGDTGELFF. CDR3 sequence (DNA): TGTGCCAGCAGCGTACGGCAGGGTGATACCGGGGAGCTGTTTTTT.

The chain couples TRBV15 to TRBJ1-2, with 9 bases aligning to TRBD1. V was clipped by 5 bases and J by 8 bases; unmatched bases: 6. CDR3 length equals 13 residues. CDR1 is LNHNV and CDR2 is YYDKDF in the germline V gene (reference sequence). This CDR3 reads CATSLQGAGGYTF. The DNA for the CDR3 is TGTGCCACCAGCCTACAGGGGGCGGGCGGCTACACCTTC.

CDR3 nucleotides: TGTGCCAGCAGCTTGGCGGGTCCTCGGGAGCAGTTCTTC. It yields the protein CASSLAGPREQFF. The J gene is TRBJ2-1, the V gene TRBV5-5; D is unresolved. From germline, CDR1 is SGHKS and CDR2 YYEKEE (reference sequence). V shed 0 bases and J shed 10 bases, with 11 bases lying between them. The CDR3 loop spans 13 amino acids.

This clone showed up just once. The J gene is TRBJ2-7, the V gene TRBV7-8; 9 nucleotides line up with TRBD2. Germline V gene lookup returns CDR1 SGHVS and CDR2 FQNEAQ. With 5 bases clipped from V and 1 base from J, the junction kept 3 bases outside the gene matches. The CDR3 is 14 amino acids. DNA of the CDR3: TGTGCCAGCAGCGCGCTAGCGGGATCCTACGAGCAGTACGTC. Translated: CASSALAGSYEQYV.

The gene calls are TRBV5-8 and TRBJ2-7, with D possibly matching TRBD1 (6 bases). V gave up 7 bases and J gave up 0 bases, with 11 bases separating them. Germline values: CDR1 SGHTS, CDR2 YDEGEE. The CDR3 contains 13 residues. The CDR3 loop reads CASGTGSSYEQYV. CDR3 in DNA: TGTGCCAGCGGTACAGGGAGCTCCTACGAGCAGTACGTC.

The chain uses TRBV6-1 and TRBJ1-2; 8 bases line up with TRBD1. The CDR3 length is 13 residues. Germline trimming cut 6 bases from V and 7 bases from J; bases unmatched to any gene: 7. Germline CDR1 and CDR2: MNHNS and SASEGT. Here the CDR3 DNA reads TGTGCCAGCAGCGCGACAGGGGCTGCTGGCTACACCTTC. Translation: CASSATGAAGYTF.

The chain couples TRBV9 to TRBJ1-2, with 9 bases lining up with TRBD1. The CDR3 has 17 amino acids. After removal of 3 bases from V and 4 bases from J, the junction contained 13 bases not matched to a gene. The germline gives CDR1 SGDLS, CDR2 YYNGEE. The chain's CDR3 is CASSARDRVSPPYGYTF. The CDR3, as DNA: TGTGCCAGCAGCGCCCGGGACAGGGTCTCTCCTCCCTATGGCTACACCTTC.

The chain recombines TRBV5-1 with TRBJ2-2; D not resolved. The length of the CDR3 is 16 residues. Germline V gives CDR1 SGHRS, CDR2 YFSETQ. Trimming pared 0 bases from V and 0 bases from J, leaving 9 bases between. The CDR3 loop reads CASSLAATANTGELFF. CDR3 bases: TGCGCCAGCAGCTTGGCCGCTACCGCGAACACCGGGGAGCTGTTTTTT.

The chain has TRBV29-1 and TRBJ2-3; TRBD2 matches 8 bases. Losses at the gene ends were 7 bases for V and 0 bases for J; bases not matched to a gene: 9. Germline CDR1 and CDR2: SQVTM and ANQGSEA. The CDR3 consists of 15 residues. The CDR3 bases are TGCAGCGGTAGCGGGATGAAGTCCAGCACAGATACGCAGTATTTT. Amino acids: CSGSGMKSSTDTQYF.

This clone was seen only a few times. The chain is built from TRBV5-6 and TRBJ1-4, with 7 bases that match TRBD1. Germline assignment: CDR1 SGHDT and CDR2 YYEEEE. Unmatched junction bases numbered 2, after V lost 2 bases and J lost 7 bases. The CDR3 has 13 amino acids. CDR3 sequence reads: CASSLTGVEKLFF. The CDR3 DNA sequence: TGTGCCAGCAGCTTAACAGGGGTTGAAAAACTGTTTTTT.

The rearrangement links TRBV10-3 to TRBJ1-1, with 7 bases lining up with TRBD1. Germline assignment: CDR1 ENHRY and CDR2 SYGVKD. The CDR3 consists of 13 residues. V dropped 7 bases and J dropped 1; count of bases not matched to a gene: 3. The CDR3 reads CAINSGGNTEAFF. The CDR3 nucleotides read TGTGCCATCAATTCAGGGGGGAACACTGAAGCTTTCTTT.

As to this clone: The germline gene is not matched at one end of the junction; a read error may be the cause. The gene calls are TRBV7-9 and TRBJ2-1; 8 bases fit TRBD2. The CDR3 covers 16 residues. Germline-derived CDR1 and CDR2 are SEHNR and FQNEAQ (reference sequence). CDR3 region: CSSSVTLAAAGNEQFF. CDR3 coding DNA: TGTTCCAGCAGCGTTACACTAGCGGCGGCGGGAAATGAGCAGTTCTTC.

This chain links TRBV5-8 with TRBJ2-5; TRBD2 matches 7 bases. CDR3 length: 15 residues. J was trimmed by 5 bases and V by 4 bases; bases with no gene match: 11. In germline, CDR1 is SGHTS, CDR2 YDEGEE. The CDR3 is CASSPGGGKTETQYF. CDR3 in DNA: TGTGCCAGCAGCCCTGGGGGGGGGAAGACGGAGACCCAGTACTTC.

As to this clone: At one end, the junction sequence differs from germline, possibly due to a read error. This CDR3 is also generated by other DNA sequences in the sample. The chain has TRBV9 and TRBJ1-1; weak D call: TRBD1 (6 bases). CDR1 is SGDLS, CDR2 YYNGEE, per germline. The CDR3 sequence is 16 residues long. CDR3 amino acids: CASSAGGSTGSTEAFF. Here the CDR3 DNA reads TGTGCCAGCAGCGCCGGAGGATCAACAGGGAGCACTGAAGCCTTCTTT.